These T cell receptor beta chains were read from a single sample in a study of blood T cell repertoires in COVID-19. Method: immunoSEQ multiplex PCR; TCRdb's copy keeps in-frame clones and lacks some. The sample holds 75,000 to 100,000 clones; approximately 78% are singletons and the top ten take less than 9%. The specimen sequenced was peripheral blood. The receptor source for this set is a man between 50 and 59 years old with active or convalescent COVID-19. Both conserved end residues are part of each CDR3. The order of the fields is clone size, D gene, J gene, V gene, CDR3 protein, CDR3 DNA. D genes are given only for firm matches. The size of a clone is reported for some rows only, either as once, few or many, or as a class for expanded clones.

size: NA
D: NA
J: TRBJ1-2
V: TRBV28
CDR3: CASSRTPGNYGYTF
DNA: TGTGCCAGCAGCCGAACCCCAGGCAACTATGGCTACACCTTC

size: NA
D: NA
J: TRBJ1-1
V: TRBV18
CDR3: CASSPMTPGREGTEAFF
DNA: TGTGCCAGCTCACCGATGACCCCTGGCAGGGAGGGGACTGAAGCTTTCTTT

size: NA
D: TRBD2
J: TRBJ2-1
V: TRBV6-6
CDR3: CASSRTSGEQFF
DNA: TGTGCCAGCAGCCGGACTAGCGGGGAGCAGTTCTTC

size: NA
D: NA
J: TRBJ1-4
V: TRBV5-1
CDR3: CASSLGQGGNEKLFF
DNA: TGCGCCAGCAGCTTGGGGCAGGGAGGCAATGAAAAACTGTTTTTT

size: NA
D: NA
J: TRBJ1-2
V: TRBV19
CDR3: CAARDTHYGYTF
DNA: TGTGCGGCGAGGGACACCCACTATGGCTACACCTTC

size: NA
D: NA
J: TRBJ2-2
V: TRBV18
CDR3: CASSQDRDGGRELFF
DNA: TGTGCCAGCTCACAAGACCGGGACGGGGGAAGGGAGCTGTTTTTT

size: NA
D: NA
J: TRBJ2-5
V: TRBV5-6
CDR3: CASSPQEETQYF
DNA: TGTGCCAGCAGCCCCCAGGAAGAGACCCAGTACTTC

size: NA
D: TRBD1
J: TRBJ2-7
V: TRBV3-1/TRBV3-2
CDR3: CASSQVRTDRANQQYF
DNA: TGTGCCAGCAGCCAAGTACGGACTGACAGGGCAAATCAGCAGTACTTC

size: NA
D: NA
J: TRBJ2-5
V: TRBV6-5
CDR3: CASSYGGTETQYF
DNA: TGTGCCAGCAGTTACGGGGGCACAGAGACCCAGTACTTC

size: NA
D: NA
J: TRBJ1-2
V: TRBV18
CDR3: CASSPRREDGYTF
DNA: TGTGCCAGCTCACCACGACGGGAGGATGGCTACACCTTC

size: NA
D: TRBD2
J: TRBJ2-1
V: TRBV28
CDR3: CASSFSGLAGVDEQFF
DNA: TGTGCCAGCAGCTTCTCGGGACTAGCGGGGGTAGATGAGCAGTTCTTC

size: NA
D: TRBD2
J: TRBJ2-2
V: TRBV6-5
CDR3: CASSSGTGELFF
DNA: TGTGCCAGCTCTAGCGGCACCGGGGAGCTGTTTTTT

size: NA
D: TRBD2
J: TRBJ2-2
V: TRBV3-1/TRBV3-2
CDR3: CASSQALPGLAGTGELFF
DNA: TGTGCCAGCAGCCAAGCCCTCCCGGGACTAGCGGGAACCGGGGAGCTGTTTTTT

size: NA
D: NA
J: TRBJ2-1
V: TRBV20-1
CDR3: CSAKGQEQFF
DNA: TGCAGTGCTAAAGGACAGGAGCAGTTCTTC

size: NA
D: NA
J: TRBJ1-5
V: TRBV29-1
CDR3: CSVDWGGNQPQHF
DNA: TGCAGCGTTGACTGGGGGGGCAATCAGCCCCAGCATTTT

size: NA
D: TRBD2
J: TRBJ2-3
V: TRBV13
CDR3: CASSSRTSRSGTDTQYF
DNA: TGTGCCAGCAGCTCTCGGACTAGCCGATCTGGCACAGATACGCAGTATTTT

size: NA
D: NA
J: TRBJ1-3
V: TRBV9
CDR3: CASSFSSGSGNTIYF
DNA: TGTGCCAGCAGCTTTAGTTCGGGTTCGGGAAACACCATATATTTT

size: NA
D: NA
J: TRBJ2-5
V: TRBV25-1
CDR3: CASTPKGETQYF
DNA: TGTGCCAGCACACCAAAGGGGGAGACCCAGTACTTC

size: NA
D: NA
J: TRBJ1-1
V: TRBV6-2/TRBV6-3
CDR3: CASSYGRVTEAFF
DNA: TGTGCCAGCAGTTACGGCCGGGTAACTGAAGCTTTCTTT

size: few
D: TRBD2
J: TRBJ2-1
V: TRBV5-1
CDR3: CASRIAGGPGNEQFF
DNA: TGCGCCAGCAGGATAGCGGGGGGGCCAGGCAATGAGCAGTTCTTC

size: NA
D: TRBD2
J: TRBJ2-5
V: TRBV5-1
CDR3: CASSVEAGEGETQYF
DNA: TGCGCCAGCAGCGTAGAGGCGGGGGAAGGAGAGACCCAGTACTTC

size: NA
D: NA
J: TRBJ2-7
V: TRBV11-2
CDR3: CASRALIRDSEQYF
DNA: TGTGCCAGCAGGGCACTCATAAGGGACTCCGAGCAGTACTTC

size: NA
D: NA
J: TRBJ2-2
V: TRBV10-1
CDR3: CASSESDQGGGELFF
DNA: TGCGCCAGCAGTGAGTCAGATCAGGGAGGCGGGGAGCTGTTTTTT

size: NA
D: NA
J: TRBJ2-5
V: TRBV7-6
CDR3: CASSLDVRETQYF
DNA: TGTGCCAGCAGCTTAGATGTCCGGGAGACCCAGTACTTC

size: few
D: TRBD1
J: TRBJ2-2
V: TRBV4-3
CDR3: CASSQDRQGGTGELFF
DNA: TGCGCCAGCAGCCAAGATAGACAGGGGGGGACCGGGGAGCTGTTTTTT

size: NA
D: NA
J: TRBJ1-2
V: TRBV12-3/TRBV12-4
CDR3: CASSLDQDYGYTF
DNA: TGTGCCAGCAGTTTAGATCAGGACTATGGCTACACCTTC

size: NA
D: NA
J: TRBJ2-6
V: TRBV3-1/TRBV3-2
CDR3: CASSQLSRGPGGANVLTF
DNA: TGTGCCAGCAGCCAGCTCTCACGGGGTCCTGGAGGGGCCAACGTCCTGACTTTC

size: few
D: NA
J: TRBJ1-6
V: TRBV19
CDR3: CASSIGTTNSPLHF
DNA: TGTGCCAGTAGTATTGGCACTACCAATTCACCCCTCCACTTT

size: NA
D: TRBD2
J: TRBJ2-1
V: TRBV7-2
CDR3: CASSLAAGAYNEQFF
DNA: TGTGCCAGCAGCTTAGCGGCGGGGGCCTACAATGAGCAGTTCTTC

size: once
D: TRBD1
J: TRBJ1-6
V: TRBV18
CDR3: CASSPATRGTGVNSPLHF
DNA: TGTGCCAGCTCACCAGCTACAAGAGGGACAGGGGTTAATTCACCCCTCCACTTT

size: NA
D: NA
J: TRBJ2-2
V: TRBV28
CDR3: CASSFSPFRPTDTGELFF
DNA: TGTGCCAGCAGTTTCTCGCCTTTCCGTCCAACGGACACCGGGGAGCTGTTTTTT

size: few
D: TRBD1
J: TRBJ1-5
V: TRBV10-1
CDR3: CASSPGTGDQPQHF
DNA: TGCGCCAGCAGTCCCGGGACAGGGGATCAGCCCCAGCATTTT

size: NA
D: NA
J: TRBJ1-2
V: TRBV9
CDR3: CASSALGVSYGYTF
DNA: TGTGCCAGCAGCGCACTAGGTGTGAGCTATGGCTACACCTTC

size: NA
D: NA
J: TRBJ1-5
V: TRBV18
CDR3: CASSPQSGGQPQHF
DNA: TGTGCCAGCTCACCCCAGTCGGGCGGGCAGCCCCAGCATTTT

size: NA
D: TRBD1
J: TRBJ2-1
V: TRBV9
CDR3: CASSVQGEVYNEQFF
DNA: TGTGCCAGCAGCGTCCAGGGGGAAGTCTACAATGAGCAGTTCTTC

size: NA
D: NA
J: TRBJ1-2
V: TRBV12-3/TRBV12-4
CDR3: CASSLQGDYGYTF
DNA: TGTGCCAGCAGCCTACAGGGCGATTATGGCTACACCTTC

size: NA
D: TRBD2
J: TRBJ2-5
V: TRBV3-1/TRBV3-2
CDR3: CASSQNAGGALKTQYF
DNA: TGTGCCAGCAGCCAAAACGCCGGGGGGGCCTTAAAGACCCAGTACTTC

size: once
D: TRBD2
J: TRBJ2-3
V: TRBV5-1
CDR3: CASSLAGGRSTDTQYF
DNA: TGCGCCAGCAGCTTGGCCGGCGGGAGGAGCACAGATACGCAGTATTTT

size: NA
D: TRBD1
J: TRBJ1-2
V: TRBV5-6
CDR3: CASSLAGTANYGYTF
DNA: TGTGCCAGCAGCTTAGCCGGGACAGCGAACTATGGCTACACCTTC

size: NA
D: NA
J: TRBJ2-2
V: TRBV7-6
CDR3: CASSLAPGGGTGELFF
DNA: TGTGCCAGCAGCCTAGCGCCGGGGGGCGGGACCGGGGAGCTGTTTTTT

size: NA
D: NA
J: TRBJ2-3
V: TRBV5-5
CDR3: CASTSMTSTDTQYF
DNA: TGTGCCAGCACCTCGATGACTAGCACAGATACGCAGTATTTT

size: NA
D: TRBD1
J: TRBJ1-5
V: TRBV25-1
CDR3: CAPDRGLRDQPQHF
DNA: TGTGCTCCGGACAGGGGGCTCCGGGATCAGCCCCAGCATTTT

size: NA
D: NA
J: TRBJ1-1
V: TRBV3-1/TRBV3-2
CDR3: CASSEVGANTEAFF
DNA: TGTGCCAGCAGCGAAGTGGGGGCGAACACTGAAGCTTTCTTT

size: NA
D: NA
J: TRBJ2-6
V: TRBV6-1
CDR3: CASSERLRAAKSGANVLTF
DNA: TGTGCCAGCAGTGAAAGGTTGCGGGCCGCTAAATCTGGGGCCAACGTCCTGACTTTC

size: NA
D: NA
J: TRBJ1-3
V: TRBV19
CDR3: CASSRAGNTIYF
DNA: TGTGCCAGTAGTCGGGCTGGAAACACCATATATTTT

size: NA
D: NA
J: TRBJ2-1
V: TRBV6-6
CDR3: CASTNDRDEQFF
DNA: TGTGCCAGCACTAACGACCGGGATGAGCAGTTCTTC

size: NA
D: TRBD1
J: TRBJ2-3
V: TRBV5-1
CDR3: CASSLGGQSTDTQYF
DNA: TGCGCCAGCAGCTTGGGGGGACAGAGCACAGATACGCAGTATTTT

size: once
D: TRBD2
J: TRBJ2-1
V: TRBV7-6
CDR3: CASRRTSGGANEQFF
DNA: TGTGCCAGCAGACGGACTAGCGGGGGGGCAAATGAGCAGTTCTTC

size: few
D: NA
J: TRBJ1-6
V: TRBV6-5
CDR3: CASSIEGSPLHF
DNA: TGTGCCAGCAGTATTGAGGGATCACCCCTCCACTTT

size: once
D: NA
J: TRBJ2-1
V: TRBV28
CDR3: CASNLSPEGAFYNEQFF
DNA: TGTGCCAGCAACTTATCCCCGGAGGGGGCCTTCTACAATGAGCAGTTCTTC

size: NA
D: NA
J: TRBJ2-3
V: TRBV19
CDR3: CASSPGTTDTQYF
DNA: TGTGCCAGTAGTCCGGGGACAACTGATACGCAGTATTTT

size: NA
D: TRBD1
J: TRBJ2-5
V: TRBV5-4
CDR3: CASSLLLTGAVETQYF
DNA: TGTGCCAGCAGCTTGCTCCTGACAGGGGCAGTCGAGACCCAGTACTTC

size: NA
D: TRBD2
J: TRBJ2-3
V: TRBV5-4
CDR3: CASSKGLAGSSDTQYF
DNA: TGTGCCAGCAGCAAGGGACTAGCGGGGAGTTCAGATACGCAGTATTTT